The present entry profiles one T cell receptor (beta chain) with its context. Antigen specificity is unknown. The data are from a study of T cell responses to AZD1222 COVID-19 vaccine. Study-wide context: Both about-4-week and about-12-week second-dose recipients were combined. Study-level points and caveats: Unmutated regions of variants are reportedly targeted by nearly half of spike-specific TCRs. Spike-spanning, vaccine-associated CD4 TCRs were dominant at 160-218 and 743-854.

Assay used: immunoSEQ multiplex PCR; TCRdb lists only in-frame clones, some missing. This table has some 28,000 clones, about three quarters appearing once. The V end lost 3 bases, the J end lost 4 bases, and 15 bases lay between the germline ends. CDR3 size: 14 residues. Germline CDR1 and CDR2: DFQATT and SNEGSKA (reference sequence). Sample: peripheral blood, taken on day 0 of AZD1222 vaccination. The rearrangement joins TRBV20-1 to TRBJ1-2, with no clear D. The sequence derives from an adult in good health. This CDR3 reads CSASIRNLGYGYTF. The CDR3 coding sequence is TGCAGTGCTAGTATCCGGAATTTAGGCTATGGCTACACCTTC.